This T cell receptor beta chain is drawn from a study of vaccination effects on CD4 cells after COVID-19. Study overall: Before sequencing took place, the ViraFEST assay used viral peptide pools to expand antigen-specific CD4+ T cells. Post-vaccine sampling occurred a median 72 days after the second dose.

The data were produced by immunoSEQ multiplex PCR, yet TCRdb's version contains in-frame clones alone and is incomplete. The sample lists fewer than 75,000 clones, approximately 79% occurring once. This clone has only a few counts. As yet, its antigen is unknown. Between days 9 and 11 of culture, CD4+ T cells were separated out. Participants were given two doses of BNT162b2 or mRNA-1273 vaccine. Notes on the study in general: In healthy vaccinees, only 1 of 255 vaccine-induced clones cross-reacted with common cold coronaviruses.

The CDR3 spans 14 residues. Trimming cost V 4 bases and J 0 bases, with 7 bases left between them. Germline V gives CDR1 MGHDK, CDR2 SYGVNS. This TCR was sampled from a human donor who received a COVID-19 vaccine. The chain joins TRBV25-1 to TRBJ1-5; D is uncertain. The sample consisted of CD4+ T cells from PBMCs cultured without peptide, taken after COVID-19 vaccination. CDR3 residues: CASSGRNSNQPQHF. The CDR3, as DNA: TGTGCCAGCAGTGGCAGAAATAGCAATCAGCCCCAGCATTTT. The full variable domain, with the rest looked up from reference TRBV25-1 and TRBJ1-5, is EADIYQTPRYLVIGTGKKITLECSQTMGHDKMYWYQQDPGMELHLIHYSYGVNSTEKGDLSSESTVSRIRTEHFPLTLESARPSHTSQYLCASSGRNSNQPQHFGDGTRLSIL.